A selection of T cell receptor beta chains follows, all from one sample in a study of T cell responses to AZD1222 COVID-19 vaccine. The data were produced by immunoSEQ multiplex PCR, yet TCRdb's version contains in-frame clones alone and is incomplete. This repertoire shows about 99,000 clones, nearly 90% found once; its top ten account for around 3.1%. Sequencing was performed on peripheral blood, taken on day 0 of AZD1222 vaccination. Every receptor here comes from an adult in good health. Both conserved end residues are part of each CDR3. A D gene is named only where the DNA matches it firmly. Part of the rows lack a size; the others show once, few, many or a class for expanded clones.

j_call | v_call | clone_size | d_call | cdr3_nt | cdr3_aa
TRBJ2-1 | TRBV24-1 | NA | TRBD2 | TGTGCCACCTCGTCAGCGGGACCCCTGAATGAGCAGTTCTTC | CATSSAGPLNEQFF
TRBJ1-3 | TRBV6-5 | NA | NA | TGTGCCAGCAGTTTTCTGGATGGAAACACCATATATTTT | CASSFLDGNTIYF
TRBJ2-4 | TRBV19 | once | NA | TGTGCCAGTAGTATAGAAGGGGCGGAGGCCAAAAACATTCAGTACTTC | CASSIEGAEAKNIQYF
TRBJ1-2 | TRBV24-1 | once | NA | TGTGCCACCAGTGCCGGTTATAACTATGGCTACACCTTC | CATSAGYNYGYTF
TRBJ1-6 | TRBV6-5 | NA | NA | TGTGCCAGCAGTTACGGCAGGTTGAATTCACCCCTCCACTTT | CASSYGRLNSPLHF
TRBJ1-6 | TRBV19 | NA | TRBD1 | TGTGCCAGTAACCAAGACAGGGGGTATTCACCCCTCCACTTT | CASNQDRGYSPLHF
TRBJ1-3 | TRBV15 | once | NA | TGTGCCACCAGCAGCAGATCGACAGTCTCTGGAAACACCATATATTTT | CATSSRSTVSGNTIYF
TRBJ1-3 | TRBV2 | NA | NA | TGTGCCAGCAGTGAGGCCGGGGCCTCTGGAAACACCATATATTTT | CASSEAGASGNTIYF
TRBJ1-6 | TRBV19 | once | TRBD1 | TGTGCCAGTACCCGGACAGGGAGCTCCTATAATTCACCCCTCCACTTT | CASTRTGSSYNSPLHF
TRBJ1-2 | TRBV5-4 | NA | NA | TGTGCCAGCAACGCGGGGGGGAGCTATGGCTACACCTTC | CASNAGGSYGYTF
TRBJ1-2 | TRBV9 | NA | NA | TGTGCCAGCCGAAGCAGGTATGGCTACACCTTC | CASRSRYGYTF
TRBJ2-2 | TRBV3-1/TRBV3-2 | NA | NA | TGTGCCAGCAGCTTGAGCGGGTCGGCCGGGGAGCTGTTTTTT | CASSLSGSAGELFF
TRBJ2-3 | TRBV3-1/TRBV3-2 | NA | NA | TGTGCCAGCAGCCAAGGGACAGAAGATACGCAGTATTTT | CASSQGTEDTQYF
TRBJ1-2 | TRBV5-4 | NA | TRBD1 | TGTGCCAGCAGGTTTCAGGGGGCCTATGGCTACACCTTC | CASRFQGAYGYTF
TRBJ2-7 | TRBV29-1 | NA | TRBD2 | TGCAGCGTTGCGAAGCGGGGGGGCGGCGAGCAGTACTTC | CSVAKRGGGEQYF
TRBJ1-2 | TRBV3-1/TRBV3-2 | NA | TRBD1 | TGTGCCAGCTTCCGGACAGGAAAAAACTATGGCTACACCTTC | CASFRTGKNYGYTF
TRBJ2-1 | TRBV5-6 | NA | NA | TGTGCCAGCAGCCTGACGAGCGCTAGATACAATGAGCAGTTCTTC | CASSLTSARYNEQFF
TRBJ1-4 | TRBV25-1 | NA | NA | TGTGCCAGCAGTCCTACAGGGTCCACTAATGAAAAACTGTTTTTT | CASSPTGSTNEKLFF
TRBJ1-5 | TRBV6-2/TRBV6-3 | few | TRBD1 | TGTGCCAGCAGCCCCCGGGACAGGGACCTCGCGCCCCAGCATTTT | CASSPRDRDLAPQHF
TRBJ1-3 | TRBV28 | NA | NA | TGTGCCAGCAGTGTATTACCTATCCTGCCAGCTGGAAACACCATATATTTT | CASSVLPILPAGNTIYF
TRBJ2-1 | TRBV7-9 | NA | NA | TGTGCCAGCAGCTCCGGCCCGAGGAATGAGCAGTTCTTC | CASSSGPRNEQFF
TRBJ2-1 | TRBV10-3 | NA | TRBD1 | TGTGCCATCAGCCCCGACAGGGAAGTAGATGAGCAGTTCTTC | CAISPDREVDEQFF
TRBJ2-3 | TRBV19 | NA | NA | TGTGCCAGTAGTATGGTTGACAGGACATGGACAGATACGCAGTATTTT | CASSMVDRTWTDTQYF
TRBJ2-1 | TRBV7-8 | NA | TRBD2 | TGTGCCAGCAGCTTACTCCCTCCGACTAGCGGCAATGAGCAGTTCTTC | CASSLLPPTSGNEQFF
TRBJ2-1 | TRBV5-1 | NA | NA | TGTGCCAGCGGATGGGGCGGGAAGCTTCTCCTTGGGGAGCAGTTCTTC | CASGWGGKLLLGEQFF
TRBJ1-2 | TRBV29-1 | once | NA | TGCAGCGCCCTCGTGGGCGCGTATGGCTACACCTTC | CSALVGAYGYTF
TRBJ1-1 | TRBV30 | NA | NA | TGTGCCTGGAGTGAAACAATCCGGGCCACTGAAGCTTTCTTT | CAWSETIRATEAFF
TRBJ2-2 | TRBV21-1 | NA | NA | TGTGCCAGCAGCAAAGAAAGAGGGACAGGGGGTACCGGGGAGCTGTTTTTT | CASSKERGTGGTGELFF
TRBJ2-6 | TRBV7-9 | NA | NA | TGTGCCAGCAGCGCAGGGTTAGCCGGGGCCAACGTCCTGACTTTC | CASSAGLAGANVLTF
TRBJ2-2 | TRBV6-5 | NA | NA | TGTGCCAGCAGTTACTCTGGCCAGAACACCGGGGAGCTGTTTTTT | CASSYSGQNTGELFF
TRBJ2-3 | TRBV19 | NA | NA | TGTGCCAGTAGTATAGAAGGGGTGGGGACAGATACGCAGTATTTT | CASSIEGVGTDTQYF
TRBJ1-2 | TRBV6-1 | NA | NA | TGTGCCAGCAGTGAATCAGCAGGGAAAGGGGCTAACTATGGCTACACCTTC | CASSESAGKGANYGYTF
TRBJ2-7 | TRBV7-2 | NA | NA | TGTGCCAGCAGCTCATCGGGACTCACTGCCTACGAGCAGTACTTC | CASSSSGLTAYEQYF
TRBJ2-5 | TRBV15 | few | NA | TGTGCCACCAGCCTGCAAACGGGGGTGGCCCAGTACTTC | CATSLQTGVAQYF
TRBJ1-1 | TRBV19 | NA | NA | TGTGCCAGTAGTATAGATTGGGCAGAGGCGGCTTTCTTT | CASSIDWAEAAFF
TRBJ1-5 | TRBV3-1/TRBV3-2 | NA | NA | TGTGCCAGCAGCCAAGATCGGGGTCAGCCCCAGCATTTT | CASSQDRGQPQHF
TRBJ2-2 | TRBV29-1 | NA | TRBD1 | TGCAGCGGGGGACAGGGAGACACCGGGGAGCTGTTTTTT | CSGGQGDTGELFF
TRBJ2-7 | TRBV7-9 | NA | TRBD1 | TGTGCCAGCAGCTTAGGGACAGGGAAAGAGTACGAGCAGTACTTC | CASSLGTGKEYEQYF
TRBJ1-2 | TRBV12-3/TRBV12-4 | once | NA | TGTGCCAGCAGTTTCAGCCTTAACTATGGCTACACCTTC | CASSFSLNYGYTF
TRBJ1-2 | TRBV7-9 | NA | NA | TGTGCCAGCAGTCCCTCCGGGACTATCGGTGGCTACACCTTC | CASSPSGTIGGYTF
TRBJ1-2 | TRBV29-1 | NA | TRBD1 | TGCAGCGCTGAGGACAGGGGGTCGGGCTATGGCTACACCTTC | CSAEDRGSGYGYTF
TRBJ2-2 | TRBV29-1 | few | TRBD2 | TGCAGCGTTTCCGGAGCGGGGGCCACCGGGGAGCTGTTTTTT | CSVSGAGATGELFF
TRBJ2-2 | TRBV4-2 | NA | NA | TGTGCCAGCAGCCAAGATTTCACTATAGGGGGATATGGGGAGCTGTTTTTT | CASSQDFTIGGYGELFF
TRBJ2-3 | TRBV7-9 | NA | NA | TGTGCCAGCAGTTTCCCCCCCGGGGGCCTGGGCACATATACGCAGTATTTT | CASSFPPGGLGTYTQYF
TRBJ1-1 | TRBV6-5 | few | NA | TGTGCCAGCAGTTACTTCACTGAAGCTTTCTTT | CASSYFTEAFF
TRBJ2-1 | TRBV7-9 | NA | NA | TGTGCCAGCAGCTTAGCTCGCCTATCCTACAATGAGCAGTTCTTC | CASSLARLSYNEQFF
TRBJ1-5 | TRBV5-6 | NA | NA | TGTGCCAGCAGCTTGGTAGGGGCCGAGCCCCAGCATTTT | CASSLVGAEPQHF
TRBJ1-2 | TRBV5-4 | NA | NA | TGTGCCAGCAGCCTCGATAACTATGGCTACACCTTC | CASSLDNYGYTF
TRBJ1-4 | TRBV6-2/TRBV6-3 | NA | TRBD1 | TGTGCCAGCAGTATGACAGGGCTGGATCCAACTAATGAAAAACTGTTTTTT | CASSMTGLDPTNEKLFF
TRBJ1-3 | TRBV7-9 | NA | NA | TGTGCCAGCAGCCTTTCGGGTGGAAACACCATATATTTT | CASSLSGGNTIYF
TRBJ1-2 | TRBV7-9 | NA | NA | TGTGCCAGCAGCTTAGCCCCCTGGGCGTATGGCTACACCTTC | CASSLAPWAYGYTF
TRBJ1-2 | TRBV2 | NA | TRBD1 | TGTGCCAGCAGCGCACAGGGGAACTATGGCTACACCTTC | CASSAQGNYGYTF
TRBJ2-3 | TRBV9 | NA | NA | TGTGCCAGCAGCGTAGGGGGAGACACCGTGAATACGCAGTATTTT | CASSVGGDTVNTQYF
TRBJ1-5 | TRBV11-3 | NA | NA | TGTGCCAGCCCTCCGAGCCAGCCCCAGCATTTT | CASPPSQPQHF
TRBJ2-1 | TRBV19 | NA | TRBD1 | TGTGCCAGTAGTATAGGGACAGGCCAGCCTTACAATGAGCAGTTCTTC | CASSIGTGQPYNEQFF
TRBJ1-6 | TRBV6-2/TRBV6-3 | few | TRBD1 | TGTGCCAGCAGTTACGCGAGACAGGGGGCGCTCCCATATTCACCCCTCCACTTT | CASSYARQGALPYSPLHF